The clone carrying this TCR beta chain was seen only a few times. The data are from a study of blood T cells in healthy people across ages. As for the study in general: Researchers report that template switching captured about one barcoded beta molecule per two T cells.

Next came a second PCR, run for about 7 to 12 cycles, which used a sample-barcoded 5' primer along with a J-beta primer mix. Every cDNA molecule carried a tag from a template-switch adaptor bearing 12 random nucleotides. TCRdb analysed the 5' RACE reads with MiXCR anew, one entry per CDR3 protein. In the table there are 650,000 to 950,000 distinct CDR3 sequences, approximately 48% of which are singletons. The sample comprised blood. The receptor comes from a man aged 60 to 75 in good health.

CDR3: CASSLMTPKETQYF. CDR3 DNA: TGCGCCAGCAGCTTGATGACACCGAAAGAGACCCAGTACTTC. The genes are TRBV5-1 and TRBJ2-5, with unresolved D. In germline, CDR1 is SGHRS, CDR2 YFSETQ. V was pared by 1 base and J by 3 bases, with 10 bases between. This CDR3 comprises 14 residues.